One and the same sample provided the 23 T cell receptor beta chains below, sequenced in a study of read filtering for tumor transcriptome and immune sequencing. The library was built from about 0.4 ug RNA with molecular barcoded adaptors for alpha/delta and beta/gamma chains. TCRdb re-derived calls from the reads in MiXCR, one entry per CDR3 protein. Seen here are 20,000 to 25,000 distinct CDR3 sequences, roughly 13% observed once, and the top ten hold more than 60%. Sequenced material: a population of CD138-negative cells sorted from bone marrow. These receptors originate from a donor aged 40 or over with multiple myeloma.

The rearrangement joins TRBV28 to TRBJ1-4, with TRBD1 matching over 7 bases. This CDR3 contains 16 residues. The ends lost 4 bases at V and 8 bases at J; junction bases unmatched: 13. Germline values: CDR1 MDHEN, CDR2 SYDVKM. The CDR3 sequence is CASSSGQVEGEEKLFF. CDR3 DNA sequence: TGTGCCAGCAGTTCCGGACAGGTTGAAGGTGAAGAAAAACTGTTTTTT. Combining the CDR3 with reference TRBV28 and TRBJ1-4 gives the whole variable domain DVKVTQSSRYLVKRTGEKVFLECVQDMDHENMFWYRQDPGLGLRLIYFSYDVKMKEKGDIPEGYSVSREKKERFSLILESASTNQTSMYLCASSSGQVEGEEKLFFGSGTQLSVL.

Comment on this clonotype: A much larger clone differs from this one at a single base, so this may be a read error. The chain links TRBV5-5 to TRBJ2-7, with unresolved D. V lost 0 bases, J lost 2 bases, and 9 bases lay in between. The CDR3 spans 14 residues. Germline CDR1 is SGHKS and CDR2 is YYEKEE (reference sequence). Here the CDR3 reads CASSLEGNTYEQYF. As DNA, the CDR3 is TGTGCCAGCAGCTTGGAGGGCAACACCTACGAGCAGTACTTC.

This clonotype was counted many times. The chain has TRBV7-9 and TRBJ1-1; D is unclear. CDR3 length equals 13 residues. Germline V gene data show CDR1 as SEHNR and CDR2 as FQNEAQ (reference sequence). V lost 4 bases, J lost 3 bases, and 9 bases lay in between. The CDR3 is CASSSSADTEAFF. The CDR3 nucleotides read TGTGCCAGCAGCTCCTCGGCGGACACTGAAGCTTTCTTT. The variable domain in full, with the rest retrieved from reference TRBV7-9 and TRBJ1-1, is DTGVSQNPRHKITKRGQNVTFRCDPISEHNRLYWYRQTLGQGPEFLTYFQNEAQLEKSRLLSDRFSAERPKGSFSTLEIQRTEQGDSAMYLCASSSSADTEAFFGQGTRLTVV.

In its sample, this clonotype was seen many times. This chain's CDR3 is CASSLDMNTEAFF. For the CDR3, the DNA is TGTGCCAGCAGCTTAGATATGAACACTGAAGCTTTCTTT. The chain carries TRBV7-9 and TRBJ1-1; D remains unclear. The germline V gene has CDR1 SEHNR and CDR2 FQNEAQ (reference sequence). The CDR3 contains 13 residues. Between the trimmed V and J ends, which lost 1 base and 0 bases, there was a span of 3 bases.

The chain recombines TRBV7-2 with TRBJ2-7; 10 nucleotides match TRBD1. Germline CDR1 is SGHTA and CDR2 is FQGNSA. The CDR3 consists of 15 residues. Trimming at V came to 1 base and at J to 6 bases, leaving 6 bases not matched to a gene. The DNA for the CDR3 is TGTGCCAGCAGCTTAGACCGGGACAGGGGTGGCGAGCAGTACTTC. Translating gives CASSLDRDRGGEQYF.

In its sample, this clonotype was seen many times. In DNA, the CDR3 is TGTGCCAGCAGCTTAGGTGTCTGGGGGGATCGGAACACTGAAGCTTTCTTT. It yields the protein CASSLGVWGDRNTEAFF. This rearrangement joins TRBV7-9 to TRBJ1-1, with D possibly being TRBD1 (5 bases). There are 17 residues in the CDR3. Deletions cut 1 base from V and 1 base from J, with 16 bases between. Looked up from germline, CDR1 is SEHNR and CDR2 is FQNEAQ (reference sequence).

At least ten counts were recorded for this clonotype. The rearrangement joins TRBV2 to TRBJ1-5; D unclear. Germline CDR1 SNHLY, CDR2 FYNNEI. V lost 6 bases to trimming and J lost 0 bases, with 12 bases between them. The CDR3 has 15 amino acids. CDR3 coding DNA: TGTGCCAGCAGGGCAACAGACCATAGCAATCAGCCCCAGCATTTT. The encoded protein is CASRATDHSNQPQHF.

This clonotype has a count of ten or more. The V call is TRBV23-1, the J call TRBJ2-3; 10 bases line up with TRBD2. TRBV23-1 has ORF status, its function being uncertain. The CDR3 sequence is 17 residues long. Trimming took 2 bases from V and 2 from J; bases not matched to a gene: 7. CDR3 sequence: CASSQAGGTSDTDTQYF. CDR3 coding DNA: TGCGCCAGCAGTCAAGCAGGGGGGACTAGCGACACAGATACGCAGTATTTT.

This clonotype was seen many times. The chain uses TRBV12-3 or TRBV12-4 and TRBJ2-3; 7 nucleotides agree with TRBD2. The V and J ends lost 7 bases and 1 base, in that order; junction bases with no gene match: 14. This CDR3 is built from 17 residues. CDR3 DNA: TGTGCCAGCACTAATAGCGGTCCCGCGGGAGGCACAGATACGCAGTATTTT. Translating gives CASTNSGPAGGTDTQYF.

Remarks on this clonotype: A read error may produce the germline difference seen at one junction end. J is TRBJ1-5 and V is TRBV12-3 or TRBV12-4; D call uncertain. The CDR3 is made up of 13 amino acids. This CDR3 is CASKLSGNQPQHF. The CDR3 nucleotides are TGTGCCAGCAAACTGTCGGGCAATCAGCCCCAGCACTTT.

This clonotype was seen ten or more times. V gene TRBV27 combines with J gene TRBJ2-3; the D gene is possibly TRBD2 (5 bases). The germline CDR1 and CDR2 sequences are MNHEY and SMNVEV (reference sequence). The CDR3 is made up of 14 amino acids. Trimming pared 5 bases from V and 4 bases from J, leaving 13 bases between. CDR3 coding DNA: TGTGCCAGCAGTCCCACTAGGCGGGCAGATACGCAGTATTTT. Residues: CASSPTRRADTQYF.

This clonotype was counted a few times. The V and J genes are TRBV20-1 and TRBJ2-6; maybe TRBD1 (5 bases). CDR3 size: 15 residues. V was cut by 3 bases and J by 2 bases, with 11 bases left in between. CDR1 and CDR2 from the germline V gene are DFQATT and SNEGSKA (reference sequence). CDR3 amino acids: CSASRVLAGANVLTF. The CDR3 DNA follows: TGCAGTGCTAGCAGGGTTCTGGCTGGGGCCAACGTCCTGACTTTC.

This clonotype was counted at least ten times. The chain links TRBV7-2 to TRBJ1-4; 9 bases agree with TRBD1. This CDR3 comprises 12 residues. Trimming took 4 bases from V and 15 from J; bases not matched to a gene: 6. The germline V gene encodes CDR1 SGHTA and CDR2 FQGNSA. CDR3 in amino acids: CASSSGQGRVFF. CDR3 bases: TGTGCCAGCAGCTCCGGACAGGGGAGGGTGTTTTTT.

As regards this clonotype: A much bigger clone sits one base away, suggesting this may be a read error. The chain couples TRBV28 to TRBJ1-1, with D perhaps matching TRBD1 (5 bases). CDR1 is MDHEN, CDR2 SYDVKM, per germline. This CDR3 contains 14 residues. Trimming took 7 bases from V and 1 from J, leaving 13 bases between them. The DNA of the CDR3 is TGTGCCAGCACCGCTGGACAAGCGAACACTGAAGCTTTCTTT. As protein: CASTAGQANTEAFF.

This clonotype was seen many times. V gene TRBV6-5 combines with J gene TRBJ2-1; the D gene is possibly TRBD2 (6 bases). The germline gives CDR1 MNHEY, CDR2 SVGAGI. The CDR3 covers 17 residues. V lost 6 bases and J lost 0, with 18 bases in between. Here the CDR3 reads CASRRIADITSYNEQFF. CDR3 coding DNA: TGTGCCAGCAGGAGGATAGCGGATATCACCTCCTACAATGAGCAGTTCTTC.

This clonotype was counted a few times. CDR3 residues: CASSPRGRKAFF. The CDR3 nucleotides read TGTGCCAGCAGCCCAAGGGGGCGGAAGGCTTTCTTT. V gene TRBV7-2 combines with J gene TRBJ1-1, with 7 bases lining up with TRBD1. The ends lost 5 bases at V and 11 bases at J; junction bases unmatched: 8. Germline values: CDR1 SGHTA, CDR2 FQGNSA. The CDR3 covers 12 residues.

The V and J genes are TRBV7-9 and TRBJ2-1; unclear D gene. The CDR3 spans 16 residues. The V gene's germline CDR1 is SEHNR and CDR2 FQNEAQ (reference sequence). The V end was cut by 3 bases, the J end by 5 bases, with 17 bases between. CDR3 residues: CASSFLIGPEDNEQFF. In DNA, the CDR3 is TGTGCCAGCAGCTTCCTGATCGGGCCAGAAGACAATGAGCAGTTCTTC.

The rearrangement joins TRBV11-2 to TRBJ2-7; D is ambiguous. In germline, CDR1 is SGHAT, CDR2 FQNNGV. The CDR3 length is 13 residues. Deletions cut 2 bases from V and 3 bases from J, with 8 bases between. The CDR3 DNA follows: TGTGCCAGCAGCTTAATCTCCCACTACGAGCAGTACTTC. This codes for CASSLISHYEQYF. Variable domain in full (rest from reference TRBV11-2 and TRBJ2-7): EAGVAQSPRYKIIEKRQSVAFWCNPISGHATLYWYQQILGQGPKLLIQFQNNGVVDDSQLPKDRFSAERLKGVDSTLKIQPAKLEDSAVYLCASSLISHYEQYFGPGTRLTVT.

This sequence joins TRBV5-1 and TRBJ1-1; TRBD1 is a possible D gene (6 bases). Looked up from germline, CDR1 is SGHRS and CDR2 is YFSETQ. The CDR3 loop spans 13 amino acids. V lost 4 bases to trimming and J lost 7 bases, with 14 bases between them. The CDR3 DNA is TGCGCCAGCAGCGGTACAGGGAGGGGTGAAGCTTTCTTT. Its protein is CASSGTGRGEAFF. Filled out from reference TRBV5-1 and TRBJ1-1, the complete variable domain reads KAGVTQTPRYLIKTRGQQVTLSCSPISGHRSVSWYQQTPGQGLQFLFEYFSETQRNKGNFPGRFSGRQFSNSRSEMNVSTLELGDSALYLCASSGTGRGEAFFGQGTRLTVV.

This clonotype has a handful of counts. The rearrangement joins TRBV19 to TRBJ1-5, with 7 bases fitting TRBD1. CDR1 LNHDA and CDR2 SQIVND come from the germline V gene (reference sequence). The V gene end was trimmed by 7 bases and the J gene end by 3 bases; junction bases not matched to a gene: 9. There are 15 residues in the CDR3. The CDR3 sequence is CASTMGQLSNQPQHF. In nucleotides, the CDR3 is TGTGCCAGTACCATGGGACAGCTCTCCAATCAGCCCCAGCATTTT.

Regarding this clonotype: A read error may account for a junction end that differs from germline. The genes are TRBV11-3 and TRBJ2-2, with D possibly being TRBD1 or TRBD2 (5 bases each). Germline-derived CDR1 and CDR2 are SGHNT and YENEEA. This CDR3 comprises 13 residues. Here the CDR3 reads CASSLQDTGALFF. CDR3 nucleotides: TGTGCCAGCAGCTTACAGGACACCGGGGCGCTGTTTTTT.

This clonotype turned up a few times. This chain uses TRBV28 with TRBJ1-5; 9 nucleotides align to TRBD1. CDR1 is MDHEN, CDR2 SYDVKM, per germline. V was clipped by 10 bases and J by 3 bases; unmatched bases: 10. The CDR3 loop spans 15 amino acids. CDR3 sequence (DNA): TGTGCCAACAGGCTGGGGACAGGGTTCAATCAGCCCCAGCATTTT. Residues: CANRLGTGFNQPQHF.

About this clonotype itself: This may be a read error, as it is one base from a much larger clone. The chain combines TRBV20-1 with TRBJ1-5, with a tentative D call TRBD1 (5 bases). From germline, CDR1 is DFQATT and CDR2 SNEGSKA (reference sequence). V was cut by 3 bases and J by 0 bases, with 12 bases left in between. This CDR3 spans 15 amino acids. The CDR3: CSASSGGISNQPQHF. In DNA, the CDR3 is TGCAGTGCTAGTTCCGGGGGGATTAGCAATCAGCCCCAGCATTTT.